Detailed here is one T cell receptor beta chain. Antigen specificity is unknown. In germline, CDR1 is LGHNA, CDR2 YSLEER. The CDR3 spans 15 residues. Trimming cost V 0 bases and J 7 bases, with 13 bases left between them. Researchers ran the PCR with 60 Vbeta and 13 Jbeta primers. Produced via immunoSEQ multiplex PCR; TCRdb's table is partial and in-frame only. The sample holds about 100,000 clones. This sample is part of a study of cytomegalovirus exposure and HLA in healthy donors. Study-wide context: Of some 400 genotyped donors, around 80% grouped in the Caucasian-associated ancestry cluster.

General study findings and limits: A missense DCLRE1C variant was associated with V- and J-gene trimming of TCR beta chains in a later analysis, and an independent cohort replicated the association.

The specimen was PBMCs. The sequence was obtained from a girl aged 5 to 17 in good health and CMV-seropositive. V usage is TRBV4-3 and J usage is TRBJ1-5; D is perhaps TRBD1 (6 bases). The CDR3 loop is CASSQDSRGHQPQHF. As DNA, the CDR3 is TGCGCCAGCAGCCAAGATAGCAGGGGTCACCAGCCCCAGCATTTT.